This TCR beta chain was documented in a study of shared T cell receptors in the human thymus. The table came from immunoSEQ multiplex PCR; TCRdb's copy has only in-frame clones and leaves some out. The data contain roughly 560,000 clones, around three quarters of them singletons. The CDR3 is 16 residues long. Germline values: CDR1 SNHLY, CDR2 FYNNEI. Losses at the gene ends were 4 bases for V and 2 bases for J; bases not matched to a gene: 8. This clone was counted only a few times. The sample also formed part of further work on human thymus T cells. According to that study: It was healthy Finnish infants having corrective surgery for congenital heart defects who were the donors. The thymus tissue came from resections taken during corrective heart surgery. Both thymic and peripheral blood repertoires showed apparently biased V and J usage. Related research reported highly overlapping thymic repertoires among unrelated individuals.

This receptor was obtained from a boy younger than two with a congenital heart defect. The gene calls are TRBV2 and TRBJ2-1, with 7 positions matching TRBD2. Sequenced sample: thymocytes. The CDR3 sequence: CASSGPSGNPYNEQFF. In nucleotides, the CDR3 is TGTGCCAGCAGTGGGCCTAGCGGAAATCCCTACAATGAGCAGTTCTTC.